Included here is one T cell receptor beta chain sequence, with context. As yet, its antigen is unknown. Germline CDR1 and CDR2: SGDLS and YYNGEE. The length of the CDR3 is 20 residues. With 4 bases clipped from V and 6 bases from J, the junction kept 25 bases outside the gene matches. The sample comes from a study of cytomegalovirus exposure and HLA in healthy donors. Study conclusions and caveats: In a later analysis, specific HLA alleles were associated with 15,000 to 20,000 TCR beta sequences at a 0.05 false discovery rate. In a later analysis, DRB1 alleles had the most associated TCRs; HLA-C alleles the fewest. TCR beta chain V- and J-gene trimming was linked, in a later analysis, to a missense variant in DCLRE1C.

Sampled while nominally healthy, donors likely had unrecorded immune exposures. Use of 60 Vbeta and 13 Jbeta primers characterized the PCR. Sequencing used immunoSEQ multiplex PCR; TCRdb keeps in-frame clones, though not all of them. The data contain more than 80,000 clones, less than 85% of them singletons. This receptor was identified in a man aged 55 to 70 in good health and CMV-seronegative. The sample comprised PBMCs. The V and J genes are TRBV9 and TRBJ1-5, with TRBD1 matching over 7 bases. The CDR3 nucleotides are TGTGCCAGCAGCTCCCCAGAGGGCGGCCATCCGGGACAGTTGGCTCAGCCCCAGCATTTT. Encoded protein: CASSSPEGGHPGQLAQPQHF.